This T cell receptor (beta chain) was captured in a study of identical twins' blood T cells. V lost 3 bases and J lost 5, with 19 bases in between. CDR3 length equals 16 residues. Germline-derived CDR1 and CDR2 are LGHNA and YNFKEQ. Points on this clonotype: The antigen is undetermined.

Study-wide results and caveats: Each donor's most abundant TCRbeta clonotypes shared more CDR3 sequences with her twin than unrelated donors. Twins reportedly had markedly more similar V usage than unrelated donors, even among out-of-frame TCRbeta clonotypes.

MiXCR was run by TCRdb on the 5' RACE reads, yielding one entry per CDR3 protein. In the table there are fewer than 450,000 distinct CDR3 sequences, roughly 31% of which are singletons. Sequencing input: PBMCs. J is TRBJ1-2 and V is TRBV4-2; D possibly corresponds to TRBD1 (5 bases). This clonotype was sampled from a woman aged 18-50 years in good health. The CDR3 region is CASSQGTDNQNYGYTF. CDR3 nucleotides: TGTGCCAGCAGCCAGGGGACCGACAATCAAAATTATGGCTACACCTTC.